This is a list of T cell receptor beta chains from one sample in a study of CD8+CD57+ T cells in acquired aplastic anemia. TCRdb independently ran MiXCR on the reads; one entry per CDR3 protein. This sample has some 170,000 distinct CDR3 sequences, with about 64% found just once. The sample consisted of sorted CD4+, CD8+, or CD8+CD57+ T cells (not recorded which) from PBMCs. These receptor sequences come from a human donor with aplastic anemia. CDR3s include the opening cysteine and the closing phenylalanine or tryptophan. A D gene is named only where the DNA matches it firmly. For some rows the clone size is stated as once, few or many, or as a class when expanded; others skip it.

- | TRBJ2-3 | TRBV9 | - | TGTGCCAGCAGCGGGGCAGGGTGGAGCACAGATACGCAGTATTTT | CASSGAGWSTDTQYF
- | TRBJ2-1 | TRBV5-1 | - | TGCGCCAGCAGCTTGCCCAGAAGACAGGACGACGATGAGCAGTTCTTC | CASSLPRRQDDDEQFF
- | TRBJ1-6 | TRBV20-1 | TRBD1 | TGCAGTGCGCAGGGACAGGGCGGTAATTCACCCCTCCACTTT | CSAQGQGGNSPLHF
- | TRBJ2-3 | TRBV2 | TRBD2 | TGTGCCAGCAGTAAAGCCGGACTAGCGGGGGTGCAGTATTTT | CASSKAGLAGVQYF
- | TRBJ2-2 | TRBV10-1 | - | TGCGCCAGCAGTGAGGATCTGCGGAACACCGGGGAGCTGTTTTTT | CASSEDLRNTGELFF
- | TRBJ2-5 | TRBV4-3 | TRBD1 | TGCGCCAGCAGCCAAGGGGGACAGAGACAAGAGACCCAGTACTTC | CASSQGGQRQETQYF
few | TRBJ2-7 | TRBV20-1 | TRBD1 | TGCAGTGCCGAGTTCAGGGGGCGTGTCGTCGACGAGCAGTACTTC | CSAEFRGRVVDEQYF
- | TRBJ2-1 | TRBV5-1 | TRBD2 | TGCGCCAGCAGCCGACTAGCGGGATCCTACAATGAGCAGTTCTTC | CASSRLAGSYNEQFF
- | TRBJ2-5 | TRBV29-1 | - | TGCAGCGTTGCCGGGGTGGAGACCCAGTACTTC | CSVAGVETQYF
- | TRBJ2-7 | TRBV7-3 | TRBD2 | TGTGCCAGCAGCTTAGCGGGTATGGGAGCGGGAGACCCCTACGAGCAGTACTTC | CASSLAGMGAGDPYEQYF
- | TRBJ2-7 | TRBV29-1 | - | TGCAGCGTTGTCAGCAGGGTGAACGTGGGAGAGCAGTACTTC | CSVVSRVNVGEQYF
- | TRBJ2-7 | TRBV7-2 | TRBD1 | TGTGCCAGCAGCCTGACCGGGACAGGCTACGAGCAGTACTTC | CASSLTGTGYEQYF
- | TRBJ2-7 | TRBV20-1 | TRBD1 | TGCAGTGCTAGTCCCCCCGGGACAGGGGAGCCCTCTCCCTACGAGCAGTACTTC | CSASPPGTGEPSPYEQYF
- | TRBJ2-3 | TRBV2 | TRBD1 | TGTGCCAGCAGGACAGGGGGTATAGGTACGCAGTATTTT | CASRTGGIGTQYF
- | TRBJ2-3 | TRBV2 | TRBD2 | TGTGCCAGCAGTGCTAGCGGGAGGGCCGTTGGAGATACGCAGTATTTT | CASSASGRAVGDTQYF
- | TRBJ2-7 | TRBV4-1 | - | TGCGCCAGCAGCCAACATGGTCAAGGATCCTACGAGCAGTACTTC | CASSQHGQGSYEQYF
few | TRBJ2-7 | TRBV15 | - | TGTGCCACCAGCTCACGGGAGTGGGGGGTCGAGCAGTACTTC | CATSSREWGVEQYF
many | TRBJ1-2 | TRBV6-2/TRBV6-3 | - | TGTGCCAGCAGCTTCTCGCCCGACAGGCCTCAAGGTGGCTACACCTTC | CASSFSPDRPQGGYTF
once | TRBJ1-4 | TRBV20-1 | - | TGCAGTGCTAGATACGGGGCAGAGGAAAAACTGTTTTTT | CSARYGAEEKLFF
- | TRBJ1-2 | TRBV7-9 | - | TGTGCCAGCAGCTTATCAAACGCACGGGACTATGGCTACACCTTC | CASSLSNARDYGYTF
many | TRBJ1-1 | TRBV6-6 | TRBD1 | TGTGCCAGCAGTTATCTCCGACAGGGGGCCAATGAAGCTTTCTTT | CASSYLRQGANEAFF
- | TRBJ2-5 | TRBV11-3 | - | TGTGCCAGCAGCTTAGGGAGGGTGAAGCGTTGCCAAGAGACCCAGTACTTC | CASSLGRVKRCQETQYF
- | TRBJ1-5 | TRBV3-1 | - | TGTGCCAGCAGCCACGGACGGGGAATTCAGCCCCAGCATTTT | CASSHGRGIQPQHF
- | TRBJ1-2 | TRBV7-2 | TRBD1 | TGTGCCAGCAGCTTAACTGGGACAGGGGGCGGGAGTGGCTACACCTTC | CASSLTGTGGGSGYTF
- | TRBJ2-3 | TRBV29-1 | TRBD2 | TGCAGCGTTCGGCGGGGGGGCACAGATACGCAGTATTTT | CSVRRGGTDTQYF
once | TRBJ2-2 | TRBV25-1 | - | TGTGCCAGCAAATCAGGGGCTGCGAACACCGGGGAGCTGTTTTTT | CASKSGAANTGELFF
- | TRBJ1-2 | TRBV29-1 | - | TGCAGCGTTGGACAGGTAGTTAACTATGGCTACACCTTC | CSVGQVVNYGYTF
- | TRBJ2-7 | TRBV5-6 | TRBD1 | TGTGCCAGCAGCTTAGATAGGGGGCGTCGCGAGCAGTACTTC | CASSLDRGRREQYF
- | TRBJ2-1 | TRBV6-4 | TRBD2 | TGTGCCAGCAGCCAAGAAGTAGCGGGAGACCGCAATGAGCAGTTCTTC | CASSQEVAGDRNEQFF
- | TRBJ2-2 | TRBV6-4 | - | TGTGCCGGCAGTGACTCTAGCACCGGGGAGCTGTTTTTT | CAGSDSSTGELFF
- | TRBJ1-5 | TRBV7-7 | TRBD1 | TGTGCCAGCAGCCGTGGGACAGGGCATCAGCCCCAGCATTTT | CASSRGTGHQPQHF
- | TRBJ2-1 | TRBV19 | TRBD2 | TGTGCCAGCAGTTACTCGAGCGGGGCCTACAATGAGCAGTTCTTC | CASSYSSGAYNEQFF
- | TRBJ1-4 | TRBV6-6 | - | TGTGCCAGCAGTGAAGTCGCGGCGCGAACTAATGAAAAACTGTTTTTT | CASSEVAARTNEKLFF
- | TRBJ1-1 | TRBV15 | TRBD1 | TGTGCCACCAGCCCCGTCAGCCTTAAGGGGGCGAGGAACACTGAAGCTTTCTTT | CATSPVSLKGARNTEAFF
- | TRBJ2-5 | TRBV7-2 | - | TGTGCCAGCAGCTTAGTTTTCCCCGTCTTGAACCAAGAGACCCAGTACTTC | CASSLVFPVLNQETQYF
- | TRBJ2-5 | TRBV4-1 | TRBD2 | TGCGCCAGCAGCCAAGATCAAGCGGGGGAGACCCAGTACTTC | CASSQDQAGETQYF
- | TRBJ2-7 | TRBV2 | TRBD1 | TGTGCCAGCACCCCTAGGACAGGCTACGAGCAGTACTTC | CASTPRTGYEQYF
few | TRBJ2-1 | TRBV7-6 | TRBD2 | TGTGCCAGCAGCCTTATGGGACTAGCGGGAGAGAGTGAGCAGTTCTTC | CASSLMGLAGESEQFF
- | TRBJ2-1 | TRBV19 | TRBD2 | TGTGCCAGTAGTATTGGGCGGGGGAATGAGCAGTTCTTC | CASSIGRGNEQFF
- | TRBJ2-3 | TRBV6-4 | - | TGTGCCAGCAGTGACTCGGGGGGCAGTGGGCTAGATACGCAGTATTTT | CASSDSGGSGLDTQYF
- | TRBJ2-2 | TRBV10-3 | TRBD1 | TGTGCCATCACTAAGAGACAGGGGTCCGGGGAGCTGTTTTTT | CAITKRQGSGELFF
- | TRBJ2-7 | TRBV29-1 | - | TGCAGCGTTGATGGCGGTTACGAGCAGTACTTC | CSVDGGYEQYF
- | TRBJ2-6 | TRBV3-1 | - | TGTGCCAGCAGCCAATTAGGCGGGGCCGGGGCCAACGTCCTGACTTTC | CASSQLGGAGANVLTF
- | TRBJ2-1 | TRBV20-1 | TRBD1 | TGCAGTGCTAGCCTGACAGGGGAGTCCTACAATGAGCAGTTCTTC | CSASLTGESYNEQFF
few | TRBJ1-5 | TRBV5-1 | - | TGCGCCAGCAGCTTGGATGGGGGAAGCAATCAGCCCCAGCATTTT | CASSLDGGSNQPQHF
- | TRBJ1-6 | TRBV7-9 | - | TGTGCCAGCAGCGTGGACGGCTTTTCACCCCTCCACTTT | CASSVDGFSPLHF
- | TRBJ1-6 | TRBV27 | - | TGTGCCAGCAGTTTTTATGGGTCTAATTCACCCCTCCACTTT | CASSFYGSNSPLHF
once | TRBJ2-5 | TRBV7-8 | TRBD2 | TGTGCCAGCAGCTTCAGGGGACTAGCGGGAGTAACGGAGACCCAGTACTTC | CASSFRGLAGVTETQYF
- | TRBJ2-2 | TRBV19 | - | TGTGCCAGTAGTTTCCTCACCGGGGAGCTGTTTTTT | CASSFLTGELFF
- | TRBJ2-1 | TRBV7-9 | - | TGTGCCAGCAGCTTTGAGGGTGGGGGGCCCTACAATGAGCAGTTCTTC | CASSFEGGGPYNEQFF
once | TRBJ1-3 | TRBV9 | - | TGTGCCAGCAGGGCACTACCGACAGGAGACCCTCTCTCTGGAAACACCATATATTTT | CASRALPTGDPLSGNTIYF
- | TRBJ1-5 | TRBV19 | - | TGTGCCAGTAGTCCGACGGATAGCAATCAGCCCCAGCATTTT | CASSPTDSNQPQHF
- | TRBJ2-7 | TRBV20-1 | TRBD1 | TGCAGTGCTAGAGGGACCGGGACAGAAGTTGAGCAGTACTTC | CSARGTGTEVEQYF
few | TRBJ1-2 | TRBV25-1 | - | TGTGCCAGCAGTGAAGGAGGACAGCTCACTAGATATGGCTACACCTTC | CASSEGGQLTRYGYTF
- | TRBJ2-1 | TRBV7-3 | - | TGTGCCAGCAGCGGGAGAGGGATGTACAATGAGCAGTTCTTC | CASSGRGMYNEQFF
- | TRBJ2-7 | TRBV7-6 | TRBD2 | TGTGCCAGCAGCCAGGAACTCCGACTAGCGGGCTACGAGCAGTACTTC | CASSQELRLAGYEQYF
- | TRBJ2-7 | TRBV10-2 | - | TGCGCCAGCAGTGAGTCCTGGGGACCCTACGAGCAGTACTTC | CASSESWGPYEQYF
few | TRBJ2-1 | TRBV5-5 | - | TGTGCCAGCAGCCCTTGGCAGGGTACGGGCAATGAGCAGTTCTTC | CASSPWQGTGNEQFF
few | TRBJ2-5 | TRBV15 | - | TGTGCCACCAGCAGACCACAGGTCTCCGTAGAGACCCAGTACTTC | CATSRPQVSVETQYF
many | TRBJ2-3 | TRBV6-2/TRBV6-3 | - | TGTGCCAGCAACCGGGGCGAGGAGTCAGATACGCAGTATTTT | CASNRGEESDTQYF